The T cell receptor (beta chain) under discussion was sequenced for a study of human T cells and chemical hapten exposure. In germline, CDR1 is SNHLY, CDR2 FYNNEI. V lost 0 bases and J lost 8, with 20 bases in between. The CDR3 extends over 17 amino acids. For the library, individual cDNA molecules each received unique molecular identifiers. TCRdb reprocessed the RACE reads with MiXCR, giving one entry per CDR3 protein. Among roughly 80,000 distinct CDR3 sequences listed, about 9.2% were seen once. As for time point: healthy volunteer bleed at 6 weeks. RNA extraction used unfractionated whole blood as the source of total RNA. This clonotype was seen at least ten times.

The sample consisted of whole blood. The chain employs TRBV2 and TRBJ1-5; D gene unclear. The TCR comes from a female donor in good health. Some clones in this sample may be carry-over from other donors' samples. CDR3 nucleotides: TGTGCCAGCAGTGAAGCGCTTAGGGCCAGGTTGTTTGAGCCCCAGCATTTT. It is translated as CASSEALRARLFEPQHF.